One and the same sample provided the 10 T cell receptor beta chains below, sequenced in a study of T-cell reconstitution after alpha-beta-depleted transplantation in children. Unique molecular identifiers were built into the TCRbeta library. TCRdb independently ran MiXCR on the PCR reads; one entry per CDR3 protein. The data contain just under 250,000 distinct CDR3 sequences, under 30% of them seen just once; the ten biggest clones take up over 2.5%. The specimen comprised PBMCs, sampled before TCRalphabeta/CD19-depleted stem cell transplant. These receptors were taken from a girl aged 2 to 9 with Fanconi anemia, due to receive a stem cell transplant.

The chain carries TRBV7-3 and TRBJ2-1; D unresolved. Trimming shortened V by 2 bases and J by 4 bases, and 15 bases separated the two germline ends. Per germline, CDR1 SGHTA and CDR2 FQGTGA. This CDR3 region has 16 residues. CDR3 protein: CASSLRLGMGYNEQFF. CDR3 DNA: TGTGCCAGCAGCTTACGACTGGGTATGGGTTACAATGAGCAGTTCTTC.

This clonotype has a count of ten or more. The gene calls are TRBV20-1 and TRBJ1-2, with TRBD1 matching over 7 bases. The ends lost 0 bases at V and 0 bases at J; junction bases unmatched: 7. Germline V CDR1 and CDR2: DFQATT, SNEGSKA (reference sequence). The CDR3 has 16 residues. CDR3 sequence (DNA): TGCAGTGCTAGAGATCTCGGGACAGCCACTAACTATGGCTACACCTTC. Encoded protein: CSARDLGTATNYGYTF.

V and J are TRBV20-1 and TRBJ2-7; a weak D match, TRBD1 (6 bases). CDR1 DFQATT and CDR2 SNEGSKA come from the germline V gene (reference sequence). The CDR3 length is 13 residues. V gave up 5 bases and J gave up 0 bases, with 11 bases separating them. CDR3 amino acids: CSAHYRASYEQYF. The CDR3 coding sequence is TGCAGTGCTCATTACAGGGCCTCCTACGAGCAGTACTTC.

With regard to this clonotype: A junction boundary mismatches the germline segment, possibly from a read error. The chain has TRBV20-1 and TRBJ2-6; D ambiguous. The germline CDR1 and CDR2 sequences are DFQATT and SNEGSKA (reference sequence). The length of the CDR3 is 14 residues. The CDR3 sequence: CSAPHISRAYVLTF. CDR3 DNA: TGCAGTGCTCCCCACATCTCTAGGGCCTACGTCCTGACTTTC.

This chain uses TRBV7-8 with TRBJ2-6; TRBD2 agrees at 11 bases. Germline trimming cut 5 bases from V and 3 bases from J; bases unmatched to any gene: 6. Germline V gene data show CDR1 as SGHVS and CDR2 as FQNEAQ. The CDR3 runs 17 residues. This CDR3 reads CASSQLAGERGANVLTF. CDR3 DNA sequence: TGTGCCAGCAGCCAACTAGCGGGGGAACGTGGGGCCAACGTCCTGACTTTC.

This clonotype was counted a few times. This rearrangement joins TRBV20-1 to TRBJ2-3; maybe TRBD2 (5 bases). CDR1 DFQATT and CDR2 SNEGSKA come from the germline V gene (reference sequence). The V end was cut by 3 bases, the J end by 4 bases, with 17 bases between. The CDR3 length is 15 residues. The CDR3 sequence is CSASSGIGGPDTQYF. The CDR3 DNA reads as TGCAGTGCTAGCTCTGGTATAGGAGGCCCAGATACGCAGTATTTT.

This clonotype was detected a few times. V usage is TRBV28 and J usage is TRBJ2-5; TRBD2 matches at 10 bases. The germline gives CDR1 MDHEN, CDR2 SYDVKM. J lost 2 bases, V lost 2 bases, and 5 bases had no gene match. The CDR3 sequence is 16 residues long. The CDR3 coding sequence is TGTGCCAGCAGTTTACTAGCGGGAGTTTTTCAAGAGACCCAGTACTTC. Translated, it gives CASSLLAGVFQETQYF.

This clonotype was seen ten or more times. The chain carries TRBV7-2 and TRBJ2-7, with D uncertain. The CDR3 extends over 11 amino acids. Trimming pared 5 bases from V and 7 bases from J, leaving 9 bases between. Germline loops: CDR1 SGHTA, CDR2 FQGNSA. CDR3 sequence: CASSSWGEQYF. Here the CDR3 DNA reads TGTGCCAGCAGCAGCTGGGGTGAGCAGTACTTC.

This clonotype came up many times. V gene TRBV6-5 combines with J gene TRBJ2-3; 8 bases align to TRBD1. V lost 0 bases, J lost 1 base, and 6 bases stayed unmatched. The CDR3 has 17 residues. Germline V gives CDR1 MNHEY, CDR2 SVGAGI. The CDR3 nucleotides are TGTGCCAGCAGTTACTCGATACAGGGGGTAGGCACAGATACGCAGTATTTT. It encodes CASSYSIQGVGTDTQYF.

CDR3 protein: CSGQGMAEAFF. The CDR3 coding sequence is TGCAGTGGCCAGGGGATGGCTGAAGCTTTCTTT. This chain links TRBV20-1 with TRBJ1-1, with a possible D match to TRBD1 (6 bases). The CDR3 extends over 11 amino acids. CDR1 and CDR2 (germline): DFQATT, SNEGSKA (reference sequence). Trimming pared 7 bases from V and 6 bases from J, leaving 12 bases between.